This TCR beta chain emerged from a study of T cell clonotyping in hematopoietic cell transplantation. Points from the study as a whole: Pathologically expanded recipient clonotypes increased progressively from day 30 to day 180 as diversity fell. No sorting was done, leaving CD4 and CD8 contributions mixed.

Profiled with immunoSEQ multiplex PCR; TCRdb holds only in-frame clones, not every one. The data show around 14,000 clones, over 85% seen once. Recipient blood drawn about 28 days pretransplant and days 30, 100, 180 after. On this clone itself: The target antigen is unknown.

The source material was PBMCs, sampled 30 days after allogeneic stem cell transplant. The source is a male patient between 55 and 70 years old who had an allogeneic stem cell transplant from an unrelated donor, so the T cells may come from the graft donor. Some clones in this sample may be carry-over from other donors' samples.

This CDR3 reads CASSPGQGGTSSPLHF. CDR3 bases: TGCGCCAGCAGCCCTGGTCAAGGGGGCACCAGCTCACCCCTCCACTTT. This chain joins TRBV4-1 and TRBJ1-6, with 7 nucleotides matching TRBD1. This CDR3 contains 16 residues. V shed 4 bases and J 10 bases; nucleotides not matched to a gene: 13. From germline, CDR1 is MGHRA and CDR2 YSYEKL.